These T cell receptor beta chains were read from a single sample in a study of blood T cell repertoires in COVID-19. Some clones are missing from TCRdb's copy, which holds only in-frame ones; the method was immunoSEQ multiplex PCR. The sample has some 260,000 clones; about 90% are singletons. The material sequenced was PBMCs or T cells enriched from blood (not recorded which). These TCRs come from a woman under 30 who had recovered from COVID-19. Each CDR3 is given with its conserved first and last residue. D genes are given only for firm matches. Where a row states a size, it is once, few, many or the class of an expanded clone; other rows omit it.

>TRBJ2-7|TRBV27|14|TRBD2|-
TGTGCCAGCGCCTCTGGACTAGCGAAAAGCGAGCAGTACTTC
CASASGLAKSEQYF
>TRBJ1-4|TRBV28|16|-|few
TGTGCCAGCAGCTATCATACAGGGAGAACTAATGAAAAACTGTTTTTT
CASSYHTGRTNEKLFF
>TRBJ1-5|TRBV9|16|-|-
TGTGCCAGCAGCGCCGGGGGGCTTGATAGCAATCAGCCCCAGCATTTT
CASSAGGLDSNQPQHF
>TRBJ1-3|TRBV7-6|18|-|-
TGTGCCAGCAGCTTAGGCCCCGTTTCCCCACTCTCTGGAAACACCATATATTTT
CASSLGPVSPLSGNTIYF
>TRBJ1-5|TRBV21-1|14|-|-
TGTGCCAGCAGCAAAGGTGGGGGGGTTCAGCCCCAGCATTTT
CASSKGGGVQPQHF
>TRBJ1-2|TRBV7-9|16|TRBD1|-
TGTGCCAGCAGCTCAACAGGGGGCACCATGTCTTATGGCTACACCTTC
CASSSTGGTMSYGYTF
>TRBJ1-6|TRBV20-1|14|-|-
TGCAGTGCTAGTACAGAAGACTATAATTCACCCCTCCACTTT
CSASTEDYNSPLHF
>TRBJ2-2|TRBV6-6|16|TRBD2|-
TGTGCCAGCAGCCAACCTAGCGGGAGGAACACCGGGGAGCTGTTTTTT
CASSQPSGRNTGELFF
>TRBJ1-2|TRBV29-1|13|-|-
TGCAGCGTCGGGGGTAATGCTAACTATGGCTACACCTTC
CSVGGNANYGYTF
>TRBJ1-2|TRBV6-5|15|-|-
TGTGCCAGCAGTTACTCGCGGGAGTCTAACTATGGCTACACCTTC
CASSYSRESNYGYTF
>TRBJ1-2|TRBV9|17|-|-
TGTGCCAGCAGCTTACCAGACAGGCTCCACCACTCCTATGGCTACACCTTC
CASSLPDRLHHSYGYTF
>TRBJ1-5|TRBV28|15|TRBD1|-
TGTGCCAGCAGTTTAGGGACAGGGGTCAATCAGCCCCAGCATTTT
CASSLGTGVNQPQHF
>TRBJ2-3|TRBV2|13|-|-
TGTGCCAGCAGTGAGAGTCCCCGAGATACGCAGTATTTT
CASSESPRDTQYF
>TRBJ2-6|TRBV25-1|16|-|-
TGTGCCAGCAGTGACCCCAGGGGGGCTGGGGCCAACGTCCTGACTTTC
CASSDPRGAGANVLTF
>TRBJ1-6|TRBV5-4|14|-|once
TGTGCCAGCAGCTTGGCGGCCGGGGATTCACCCCTCCACTTT
CASSLAAGDSPLHF
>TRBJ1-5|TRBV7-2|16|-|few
TGTGCCAGCAGCTTAGAGAGCTGGTATGGCAATCAGCCCCAGCATTTT
CASSLESWYGNQPQHF
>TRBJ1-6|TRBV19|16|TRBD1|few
TGTGCCAGTAGTACCTTCACCGGGACAGGGGGTTCACCCCTCCACTTT
CASSTFTGTGGSPLHF
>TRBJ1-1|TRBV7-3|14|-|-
TGTGCCAGCAGCTTGAACCCGGGTTTAGGTGAAGCTTTCTTT
CASSLNPGLGEAFF
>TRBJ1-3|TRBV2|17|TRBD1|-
TGTGCCAACCGGGACAGGGGTGCGTTGATGCCTGGAAACACCATATATTTT
CANRDRGALMPGNTIYF
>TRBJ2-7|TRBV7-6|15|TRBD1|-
TGTGCCAGCAGCTTAGTCGGGACAGGGGACGAGGAGCAGTACTTC
CASSLVGTGDEEQYF
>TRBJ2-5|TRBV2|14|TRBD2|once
TGTGCCAGCAGTGGGGCGGGAGGGAAAGAGACCCAGTACTTC
CASSGAGGKETQYF
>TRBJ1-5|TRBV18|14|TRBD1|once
TGTGCCAGCTCACCATCAGGGGGCAGCCAGCCCCAGCATTTT
CASSPSGGSQPQHF
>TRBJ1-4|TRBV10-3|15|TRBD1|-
TGTGCCATCAGCCTACGACAGGGGGCTAATGAAAAACTGTTTTTT
CAISLRQGANEKLFF
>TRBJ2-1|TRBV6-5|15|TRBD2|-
TGTGCCAGCAGGTTAGCGGGAGGTCCCTACAATGAGCAGTTCTTC
CASRLAGGPYNEQFF
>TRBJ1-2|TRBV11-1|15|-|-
TGTGCCAGCAGCTTACAGGGTCAAGTCAACTATGGCTACACCTTC
CASSLQGQVNYGYTF
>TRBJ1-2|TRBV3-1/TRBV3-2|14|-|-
TGTGCCAGCAGCCAAGTGGGACATCCCTATGGCTACACCTTC
CASSQVGHPYGYTF
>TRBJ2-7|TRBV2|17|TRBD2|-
TGTGCCAGCAGTGGGGATAGCGGGAGCGTAAGCTCCTACGAGCAGTACTTC
CASSGDSGSVSSYEQYF
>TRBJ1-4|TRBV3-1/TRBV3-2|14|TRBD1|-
TGTGCCAGCAGCGCCAGGGGGTCAAATGAAAAACTGTTTTTT
CASSARGSNEKLFF
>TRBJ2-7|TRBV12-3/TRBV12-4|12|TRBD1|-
TGTGCCAGTAGCCAGGGGGACTACGAGCAGTACTTC
CASSQGDYEQYF
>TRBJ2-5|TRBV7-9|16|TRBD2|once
TGTGCCAGCAGCTTCGGGCTAGCGGGTATACAAGAGACCCAGTACTTC
CASSFGLAGIQETQYF
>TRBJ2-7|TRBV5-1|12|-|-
TGCGCCAGCAGCACAGGGACGATCGAGCAGTACTTC
CASSTGTIEQYF
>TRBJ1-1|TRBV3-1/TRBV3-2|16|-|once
TGTGCCAGCAGCCAAGAAAGGGCCCGGGGGAATACTGAAGCTTTCTTT
CASSQERARGNTEAFF
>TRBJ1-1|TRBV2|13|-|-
TGTGCCAGCAGCGAAGGGCCGAACACTGAAGCTTTCTTT
CASSEGPNTEAFF
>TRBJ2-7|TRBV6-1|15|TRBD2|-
TGTGCCAGCAGTGAAAGGCTAGCGGGAAACTACGAGCAGTACTTC
CASSERLAGNYEQYF
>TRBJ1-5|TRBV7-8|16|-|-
TGTGCCAGCAGCCAACAGACACAAAACTTAAATCAGCCCCAGCATTTT
CASSQQTQNLNQPQHF
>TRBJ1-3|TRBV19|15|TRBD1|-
TGTGCCAGTGGGGACAGGTTGCTCTCTGGAAACACCATATATTTT
CASGDRLLSGNTIYF
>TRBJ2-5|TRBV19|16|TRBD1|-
TGTGCCAGTACCGAGGGGGGGACAGGGGATCAAGAGACCCAGTACTTC
CASTEGGTGDQETQYF
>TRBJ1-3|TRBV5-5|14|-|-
TGTGCCAGCAGCTTGGCCCTCTCTGGAAACACCATATATTTT
CASSLALSGNTIYF